This TCR beta chain was retrieved from a study of cytomegalovirus exposure and HLA in healthy donors. For the study at large: Earlier, 150 million to 200 million T cells were analyzed, and about 100 million unique TCR beta sequences were found among them.

CDR3 size: 18 residues. Trimming removed 3 bases from V and 1 base from J, with 22 bases in between. Germline V lookup: CDR1 MNHNS, CDR2 SASEGT. With regard to this clone: What it recognizes is unknown.

Overall study results and limits: Some public TCRs appeared in many individuals, while most sequences were rare.

Both 60 Vbeta primers and 13 Jbeta primers went into the PCR. TCRdb's table, derived via immunoSEQ multiplex PCR, lists solely in-frame clones and lacks some. The sample includes under 200,000 clones, around 80% of them seen just once. The origin of this receptor is a woman aged 45 to 65 in good health and CMV-seropositive. Sample: PBMCs. The chain couples TRBV6-1 to TRBJ2-7, with a tentative D call TRBD2 (6 bases). The CDR3 sequence: CASSDASRQSGGSYEQYF. The CDR3, as DNA: TGTGCCAGCAGTGATGCCTCAAGACAGTCCGGGGGTTCCTACGAGCAGTACTTC.